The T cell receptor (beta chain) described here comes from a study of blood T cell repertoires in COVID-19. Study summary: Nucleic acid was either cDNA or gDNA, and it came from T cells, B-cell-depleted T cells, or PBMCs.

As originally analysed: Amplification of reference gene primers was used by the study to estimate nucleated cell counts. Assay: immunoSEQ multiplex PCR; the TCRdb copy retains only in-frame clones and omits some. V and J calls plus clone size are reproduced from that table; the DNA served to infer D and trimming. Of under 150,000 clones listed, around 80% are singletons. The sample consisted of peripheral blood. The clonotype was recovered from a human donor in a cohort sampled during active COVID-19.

The CDR3 protein is CASSLDWAPYEKLFF. The DNA for the CDR3 is TGTGCCAGCAGCTTAGATTGGGCACCTTATGAAAAACTGTTTTTT. The chain has TRBV11-2 and TRBJ1-4; unclear D gene. The CDR3 length is 15 residues. The ends were cut back, 0 bases at V and 6 bases at J, with 11 bases in the middle. Germline V lookup: CDR1 SGHAT, CDR2 FQNNGV.